The 25 T cell receptor beta chains below come from one sample, sequenced in a study of T cell clusters in autoimmune cytopenias. TRB rearrangements were amplified by touch-down multiplex PCR with mixed TRB-A/B primers. TCRdb reprocessed the multiplex PCR reads, keeping one entry per CDR3 protein, no DNA. The repertoire table contains fewer than 8,500 distinct CDR3 sequences. TRB amplification used roughly 250 ng of peripheral blood genomic DNA. This sample also appeared in a second study, on T cell repertoires in aging, cancer and after chemotherapy.

Sequenced material: peripheral blood. Receptor source: a human donor in good health.

CDR3 residues: CASSEVGGFLFSYEQYF. The rearrangement joins TRBV6-1 to TRBJ2-7; absent DNA, TCRdb's TRBD1 call cannot be checked. Germline values: CDR1 MNHNS, CDR2 SASEGT. This CDR3 is 17 amino acids long.

This clonotype counts as medium-sized (0.01 to 0.1%) by frequency. The chain couples TRBV6-5 to TRBJ2-7; TCRdb's D call, TRBD2, is unchecked because there is no DNA. There are 14 residues in the CDR3. The germline gives CDR1 MNHEY, CDR2 SVGAGI. The CDR3 region is CASRTSGGAYEQYF.

The chain joins TRBV6-5 to TRBJ1-1; TCRdb outputs TRBD1, but without DNA this stays unchecked. Germline V gene data show CDR1 as MNHEY and CDR2 as SVGAGI. The length of the CDR3 is 16 residues. CDR3 region: CASSSRRGRGNTEAFF.

This rearrangement joins TRBV30 to TRBJ1-1; as DNA is missing, the TRBD1 call by TCRdb cannot be tested. The CDR3 spans 13 residues. Germline CDR1 reads GTSNPN; CDR2 reads SVGIG (reference sequence). CDR3 sequence: CAWRGDTNTEAFF.

This clonotype is called medium-sized based on its frequency. The genes are TRBV5-4 and TRBJ2-1. Germline values: CDR1 SGHNT, CDR2 YYREEE (reference sequence). This CDR3 comprises 15 residues. The CDR3 region is CASSLERKSYNEQFF. Full variable domain (rest looked up from reference TRBV5-4 and TRBJ2-1): ETGVTQSPTHLIKTRGQQVTLRCSSQSGHNTVSWYQQALGQGPQFIFQYYREEENGRGNFPPRFSGLQFPNYSSELNVNALELDDSALYLCASSLERKSYNEQFFGPGTRLTVL.

The chain links TRBV12-3 or TRBV12-4 to TRBJ1-1; there is no DNA to check the TCRdb D call of TRBD1. The CDR3 extends over 16 amino acids. The CDR3 reads CASSDPYSYKGTEAFF.

This clonotype registers medium-sized by frequency. This chain connects TRBV6-5 to TRBJ2-5. This CDR3 is built from 12 residues. The V gene's germline CDR1 is MNHEY and CDR2 SVGAGI. CDR3: CASSYSGETQYF.

This clonotype counts as medium-sized (0.01 to 0.1%) by frequency. The chain links TRBV4-3 to TRBJ2-2. This CDR3 has 15 amino acids. Germline values: CDR1 LGHNA, CDR2 YSLEER. This chain's CDR3 is CASSQGQDGAGELFF.

CDR3: CASSLVPGVGETQYF. The V gene is TRBV7-2, the J gene TRBJ2-5; without DNA, the TCRdb call of TRBD1 cannot be checked. The CDR3 is made up of 15 amino acids. Germline CDR1 is SGHTA and CDR2 is FQGNSA.

Its frequency marks this clonotype as medium-sized. The chain is built from TRBV18 and TRBJ2-5; there is no DNA to check the TCRdb D call of TRBD2. The CDR3 runs 15 residues. Germline V gene sequence: CDR1 KGHSH, CDR2 LQKENI. CDR3 sequence: CASSPTSGIQETQYF. The full variable domain, its missing parts supplied by reference TRBV18 and TRBJ2-5, is NAGVMQNPRHLVRRRGQEARLRCSPMKGHSHVYWYRQLPEEGLKFMVYLQKENIIDESGMPKERFSAEFPKEGPSILRIQQVVRGDSAAYFCASSPTSGIQETQYFGPGTRLLVL.

The chain's CDR3 is CATEGFNYNEQFF. The chain combines TRBV15 with TRBJ2-1; the D gene TCRdb calls, TRBD2, cannot be checked with no DNA. The CDR3 is made up of 13 amino acids. CDR1 is LNHNV, CDR2 YYDKDF, per germline (reference sequence).

By frequency, this clonotype registers medium-sized. The chain employs TRBV6-6 and TRBJ2-1. The CDR3 runs 16 residues. CDR1 and CDR2 from the germline V gene are MNHNY and SVGAGI (reference sequence). CDR3 region: CASRNHHTSSYNEQFF.

This clonotype is called medium-sized based on its frequency. The rearrangement joins TRBV18 to TRBJ2-7; the TRBD2 assignment by TCRdb is unverifiable without DNA. Germline V gene lookup returns CDR1 KGHSH and CDR2 LQKENI. This CDR3 region has 16 residues. The CDR3 reads CASSSLAGPISYEQYF.

The V and J genes are TRBV18 and TRBJ2-7. The germline V gene has CDR1 KGHSH and CDR2 LQKENI. This CDR3 comprises 14 residues. This CDR3 is CASSPAGGPYEQYF. Supplemented by reference TRBV18 and TRBJ2-7, the full variable domain reads NAGVMQNPRHLVRRRGQEARLRCSPMKGHSHVYWYRQLPEEGLKFMVYLQKENIIDESGMPKERFSAEFPKEGPSILRIQQVVRGDSAAYFCASSPAGGPYEQYFGPGTRLTVT.

The chain has TRBV6-2 or TRBV6-3 and TRBJ2-5; with no DNA, the TCRdb D assignment of TRBD1 cannot be verified. The CDR3 contains 12 residues. Germline assignment: CDR1 MNHEY and CDR2 SVGEGT. This CDR3 is CASTDRSYEQYF.

The chain has TRBV12-3 or TRBV12-4 and TRBJ1-2; checking the TCRdb D call of TRBD1 is not possible without DNA. CDR3 length: 12 amino acids. CDR3 region: CASSNQGWDYTF.

This chain links TRBV7-6 with TRBJ2-1; the D call of TRBD1 rests on TCRdb alone, since no DNA is present to check it. The CDR3 covers 17 residues. Germline values: CDR1 SGHVS, CDR2 FNYEAQ. This chain's CDR3 is CASSLTGQVGSYNEQFF. The full variable domain, completed using reference TRBV7-6 and TRBJ2-1, is GAGVSQSPRYKVTKRGQDVALRCDPISGHVSLYWYRQALGQGPEFLTYFNYEAQQDKSGLPNDRFSAERPEGSISTLTIQRTEQRDSAMYRCASSLTGQVGSYNEQFFGPGTRLTVL.

The chain carries TRBV5-6 and TRBJ2-2. CDR3 length: 12 amino acids. CDR1 is SGHDT, CDR2 YYEEEE, per germline. The CDR3 sequence: CASSLSYSGLFF.

The rearrangement joins TRBV30 to TRBJ2-7. This CDR3 spans 13 amino acids. CDR1 is GTSNPN and CDR2 is SVGIG in the germline V gene (reference sequence). This CDR3 is CAWSEGRSYEQYF.

This sequence joins TRBV6-1 and TRBJ2-7; TCRdb's D call of TRBD1 is untestable without DNA. CDR1 and CDR2 from the germline V gene are MNHNS and SASEGT. The CDR3 runs to 15 residues. CDR3 loop: CASSEAGTGGYEQYF.

This chain links TRBV10-3 with TRBJ2-5; the TRBD1 assignment by TCRdb is unverifiable without DNA. This CDR3 comprises 12 residues. The V gene's germline CDR1 is ENHRY and CDR2 SYGVKD. The CDR3 here is CAISALAETQYF.

According to its frequency, this clonotype is medium-sized. V and J are TRBV5-4 and TRBJ2-1; TCRdb returns TRBD2, unconfirmable since there is no DNA. The germline CDR1 and CDR2 sequences are SGHNT and YYREEE (reference sequence). There are 15 residues in the CDR3. CDR3 in amino acids: CASSFPSGGSGEQFF.

By frequency, this clonotype is medium-sized. V usage is TRBV19 and J usage is TRBJ2-3. CDR1 and CDR2 (germline): LNHDA, SQIVND (reference sequence). The CDR3 length is 13 residues. The CDR3 loop reads CASRQTSTDTQYF.

The CDR3 here is CASRRGLPDTQYF. The V and J genes are TRBV6-5 and TRBJ2-3; TCRdb's D call of TRBD2 is untestable without DNA. The CDR3 runs 13 residues. CDR1 is MNHEY, CDR2 SVGAGI, per germline.

V gene TRBV10-2 combines with J gene TRBJ1-1. Germline V gene lookup returns CDR1 WSHSY and CDR2 SAAADI. The CDR3 has 13 residues. The CDR3 sequence: CASSGEGGTEAFF.